Listed below are T cell receptor beta chains from one sample, sequenced in a study of identical twins. One entry per CDR3 protein results from TCRdb running MiXCR on the 5' RACE reads. Of some 1,600,000 distinct CDR3 sequences listed, about 30% were seen once; the top ten hold over 0.25%. Material: cord blood. The source of these receptors is a newborn girl in good health. CDR3s include the opening cysteine and the closing phenylalanine or tryptophan.

>TRBV7-9|TRBJ2-3
CASSLSARLAALTDTQYF
>TRBV10-2|TRBJ2-1
CASRPGLAVYNEQFF
>TRBV4-2|TRBJ1-4
CASSQDPGAPEKLFF
>TRBV29-1|TRBJ1-2
CSGGTEGYTF
>TRBV13|TRBJ1-2
CASSFRHINYGYTF
>TRBV5-1|TRBJ1-4
CASSAENEKLFF
>TRBV9|TRBJ1-1
CASSPVRSTEAFF
>TRBV10-3|TRBJ1-5
CAISPDRNQPQHF
>TRBV27|TRBJ2-1
CASSFGGRGNEQFF
>TRBV27|TRBJ2-3
CASSLLEADTQYF
>TRBV4-1|TRBJ1-2
CASSQAGTGGVANYGYTF
>TRBV18|TRBJ1-2
CASSPPGATGYGYTF
>TRBV3-1|NA
CASSPISRRETQYF
>TRBV6-6|TRBJ2-1
CASRRDFLSYNEQFF
>TRBV27|TRBJ2-7
CASNPQGAVPYEQYF
>TRBV20-1|TRBJ1-5
CSARDAAASGGNQPQHF
>TRBV7-2|TRBJ2-3
CASRVLFQRGGLDTQYF
>TRBV5-1|TRBJ1-1
CASSWAQGTEAFF
>TRBV5-1|TRBJ1-2
CASRPGQGNYGYTF
>TRBV27|TRBJ2-3
CASSLDFPTDTQYF
>TRBV10-3|TRBJ1-2
CAISESILEANYGYTF
>TRBV10-2|TRBJ2-5
CASSELAGGNEQYF
>TRBV10-3|TRBJ2-3
CAIDGRLADTQYF
>TRBV7-8|TRBJ2-7
CASSLSAPVGPYEQYF
>TRBV7-8|TRBJ1-5
CASSTTGGLGQPQHF
>TRBV5-1|TRBJ2-1
CASSFRDRKYNEQFF
>TRBV10-3|TRBJ1-1
CAISGDRYQAVEAFF
>TRBV6-1|TRBJ1-4
CASSESRQGGEKLFF
>TRBV7-2|TRBJ2-1
CASSLEWDNEQFF
>TRBV30|NA
CAWIRPGTRTQYF
>TRBV20-1|TRBJ2-7
CSAPLRGQGYEQYF
>TRBV2|TRBJ2-1
CASSTQGTFNNEQFF
>TRBV12-3/TRBV12-4|TRBJ2-5
CASSSNGGQETQYF
>TRBV9|TRBJ1-4
CAPFEKLFF
>TRBV12-3/TRBV12-4|TRBJ2-1
CASSLGSGGAVKCGNEQFF
>TRBV28|TRBJ2-1
CASSLFHLPPYEQFF
>TRBV7-2|TRBJ2-7
CASSLELAGPTYEQYF
>TRBV11-2|TRBJ2-3
CASSSTRWGTDTQYF
>TRBV20-1|TRBJ1-2
CSARAGQGNPHYGYTF
>TRBV11-2|TRBJ1-4
CASSPFGPEKLFF
>TRBV10-2|TRBJ2-1
CASSGLTSGGNEQFF
>TRBV10-3|TRBJ2-1
CAISLAGVYNEQFF